These 19 T cell receptor beta chains came from one sample sequenced in a study of PD-1 blockade in classical Hodgkin lymphoma. Patients all relapsed after autologous stem cell transplantation, and there was variation in brentuximab vedotin exposure. TCRdb's copy holds only in-frame clones and misses some; the assay was immunoSEQ multiplex PCR. In the table there are fewer than 110,000 clones, approximately 90% of which are singletons. Sequences were derived from peripheral blood mononuclear cells (PBMCs), sampled before the second cycle of nivolumab. The receptors shown here come from a human donor with classical Hodgkin lymphoma.

The rearrangement uses TRBV6-5 and TRBJ1-6; TRBD1 might be the D (5 bases). V was cut by 2 bases and J by 5 bases, with 13 bases left in between. Germline V gene lookup returns CDR1 MNHEY and CDR2 SVGAGI. The CDR3 extends over 16 amino acids. The CDR3, as DNA: TGTGCCAGCAGTTACGCTCAACAGGCCAATAATTCACCCCTCCACTTT. Residues: CASSYAQQANNSPLHF.

The chain uses TRBV25-1 and TRBJ2-7; the D is unclear. Germline CDR1 and CDR2: MGHDK and SYGVNS. V was trimmed by 0 bases and J by 7 bases, leaving 4 bases between them. The CDR3 runs 11 residues. Here the CDR3 DNA reads TGTGCCAGCAGTGAATATGGGGAGCAGTACTTC. Its protein product is CASSEYGEQYF.

The rearrangement uses TRBV9 and TRBJ2-2; weak D call: TRBD1 (6 bases). The CDR3 is 14 residues long. Trimming stripped 3 bases from V and 1 base from J, with 7 bases between. The germline V gene has CDR1 SGDLS and CDR2 YYNGEE. Written as DNA, the CDR3 is TGTGCCAGCAGCGGGGGGCTGAACACCGGGGAGCTGTTTTTT. This gives the protein CASSGGLNTGELFF.

V usage is TRBV6-6 and J usage is TRBJ1-2; D gene unclear. The germline V gene has CDR1 MNHNY and CDR2 SVGAGI (reference sequence). This CDR3 contains 13 residues. The ends were cut back, 2 bases at V and 3 bases at J, with 7 bases in the middle. The CDR3 region is CASSYPGYYGYTF. CDR3 DNA sequence: TGTGCCAGCAGTTACCCGGGGTACTATGGCTACACCTTC.

The chain has TRBV5-1 and TRBJ1-5, with a tentative D call TRBD1 (6 bases). CDR3 length: 15 residues. Germline values: CDR1 SGHRS, CDR2 YFSETQ. With 0 bases removed from V and 3 bases from J, the gap between germline ends came to 10 bases. The CDR3 reads CASSLEGVYNQPQHF. CDR3 bases: TGCGCCAGCAGCTTGGAGGGGGTTTACAATCAGCCCCAGCATTTT.

The chain combines TRBV6-1 with TRBJ2-3; 10 bases line up with TRBD2. Germline V gene data show CDR1 as MNHNS and CDR2 as SASEGT. J gave up 6 bases and V 7 bases, and 7 bases lay outside the gene matches. CDR3 length: 14 residues. This CDR3 is CASMWGLASDTQYF. CDR3 in DNA: TGTGCCAGCATGTGGGGACTAGCGTCGGATACGCAGTATTTT.

The CDR3 protein is CASSSGLYTQYF. CDR3 in DNA: TGTGCCAGCAGCTCCGGGCTTTATACGCAGTATTTT. This sequence joins TRBV7-2 and TRBJ2-3, with D unclear. Germline assignment: CDR1 SGHTA and CDR2 FQGNSA. CDR3 length equals 12 residues. With 4 bases removed from V and 7 bases from J, the gap between germline ends came to 9 bases.

CDR3 nucleotide sequence: TGTGCCAGCAGCGCCGCGGGGGGGAGTGAAAAACTGTTTTTT. Amino acids: CASSAAGGSEKLFF. The J gene is TRBJ1-4, the V gene TRBV9; a possible D gene is TRBD1 (5 bases). Trimming removed 3 bases at V and 7 bases at J, with 13 bases between. This CDR3 comprises 14 residues. The germline V gene encodes CDR1 SGDLS and CDR2 YYNGEE.

The J gene is TRBJ2-3, the V gene TRBV7-2, with D perhaps matching TRBD1 or TRBD2 (5 bases each). Trimming pared 6 bases from V and 3 bases from J, leaving 13 bases between. The CDR3 spans 14 residues. The germline gives CDR1 SGHTA, CDR2 FQGNSA. CDR3 nucleotides: TGTGCCAGCAGGCCCCAGGGAGAAACAGATACGCAGTATTTT. Translated, it gives CASRPQGETDTQYF.

The rearrangement joins TRBV21-1 to TRBJ1-2. TRBV21-1 is termed a pseudogene. The CDR3 extends over 15 amino acids. The CDR3 spells CASSNTSRGHYGYTF. For the CDR3, the DNA is TGTGCCAGCAGCAACACTTCCAGAGGCCACTATGGCTACACCTTC.

The chain links TRBV4-3 to TRBJ2-7; D unresolved. The germline gives CDR1 LGHNA, CDR2 YSLEER. The CDR3 has 15 residues. The V and J ends lost 4 bases and 3 bases respectively, with 16 bases between them. The CDR3 nucleotides read TGCGCCAGCAGCCCTACTCATGATCAAGGCTACGAGCAGTACTTC. As protein: CASSPTHDQGYEQYF.

V and J are TRBV28 and TRBJ2-2; no firm D call. The CDR3 sequence is 14 residues long. Looked up from germline, CDR1 is MDHEN and CDR2 is SYDVKM. V shed 6 bases and J shed 2 bases, with 10 bases lying between them. CDR3 DNA: TGTGCCAGCAGAAATTATGGTAACACCGGGGAGCTGTTTTTT. Protein: CASRNYGNTGELFF.

The V gene is TRBV27, the J gene TRBJ2-1, with D possibly matching TRBD1 (6 bases). The V end was cut by 5 bases, the J end by 9 bases, with 20 bases between. The CDR3 spans 15 residues. In germline, CDR1 is MNHEY, CDR2 SMNVEV (reference sequence). CDR3 residues: CASSPPTRGRGEQFF. CDR3 DNA sequence: TGTGCCAGCAGTCCGCCCACCCGGGGCAGGGGTGAGCAGTTCTTC.

The V gene is TRBV2, the J gene TRBJ2-3, with TRBD1 as a possible D gene (6 bases). Trimming cost V 5 bases and J 4 bases, with 16 bases left between them. Germline values: CDR1 SNHLY, CDR2 FYNNEI. This CDR3 has 15 amino acids. Written as DNA, the CDR3 is TGTGCCAGCAGTTTGGACCAGGGGCCCCCAGATACGCAGTATTTT. It yields the protein CASSLDQGPPDTQYF.

The chain combines TRBV4-1 with TRBJ1-1; no definite D call. The CDR3 is 15 amino acids. Germline loops: CDR1 MGHRA, CDR2 YSYEKL. Trimming removed 1 base from V and 4 bases from J, with 13 bases in between. This chain's CDR3 is CASSQGMPESTEAFF. DNA for the CDR3: TGCGCCAGCAGCCAAGGGATGCCCGAGAGCACTGAAGCTTTCTTT.

The V gene is TRBV6-5, the J gene TRBJ2-7; D is perhaps TRBD1 (7 bases). Per germline, CDR1 MNHEY and CDR2 SVGAGI. The CDR3 spans 15 residues. Trimming removed 2 bases at V and 3 bases at J, with 14 bases between. CDR3 sequence: CASSYRDRLGYEQYF. DNA of the CDR3: TGTGCCAGCAGTTACAGGGACAGACTAGGCTACGAGCAGTACTTC.

This chain connects TRBV6-1 to TRBJ2-5, with 10 bases fitting TRBD2. Germline values: CDR1 MNHNS, CDR2 SASEGT. This CDR3 spans 15 amino acids. V gave up 6 bases and J gave up 2 bases; unmatched junction bases: 6. The CDR3 nucleotides are TGTGCCAGCAGACTCCTGACTAGCGGGCAAGAGACCCAGTACTTC. It translates to CASRLLTSGQETQYF.

The V call is TRBV30, the J call TRBJ1-4; no firm D call. Deletions cut 1 base from V and 8 bases from J, with 11 bases between. Germline loops: CDR1 GTSNPN, CDR2 SVGIG (reference sequence). The CDR3 runs to 13 residues. Written as DNA, the CDR3 is TGTGCCTGGAGTGGACCAGAGCAGGAAAAACTGTTTTTT. This encodes CAWSGPEQEKLFF.

This sequence joins TRBV15 and TRBJ1-4; no clear D gene. V shed 0 bases and J shed 1 base, with 6 bases lying between them. CDR1 and CDR2 from the germline V gene are LNHNV and YYDKDF (reference sequence). This CDR3 has 15 amino acids. The CDR3: CATSRDYLTNEKLFF. Written as DNA, the CDR3 is TGTGCCACCAGCAGAGACTACCTAACTAATGAAAAACTGTTTTTT.